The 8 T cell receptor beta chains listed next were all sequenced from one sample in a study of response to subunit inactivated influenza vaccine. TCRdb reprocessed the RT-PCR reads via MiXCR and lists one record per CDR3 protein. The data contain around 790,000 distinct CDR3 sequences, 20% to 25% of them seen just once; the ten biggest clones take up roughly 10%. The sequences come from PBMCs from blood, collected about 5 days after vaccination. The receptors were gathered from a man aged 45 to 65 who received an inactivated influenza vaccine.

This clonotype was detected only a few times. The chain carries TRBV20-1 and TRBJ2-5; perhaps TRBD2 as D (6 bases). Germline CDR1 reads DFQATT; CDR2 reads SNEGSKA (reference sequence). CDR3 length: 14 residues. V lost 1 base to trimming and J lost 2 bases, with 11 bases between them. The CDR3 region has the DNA TGCAGTGCTAGAGGGGGGACTTTTCAAGAGACCCAGTACTTC. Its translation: CSARGGTFQETQYF.

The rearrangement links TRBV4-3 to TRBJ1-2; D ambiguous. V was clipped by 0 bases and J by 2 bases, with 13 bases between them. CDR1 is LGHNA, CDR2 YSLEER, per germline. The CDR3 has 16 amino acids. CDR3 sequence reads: CASSQDRSSGNYGYTF. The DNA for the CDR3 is TGCGCCAGCAGCCAAGATAGGTCCTCCGGGAACTATGGCTACACCTTC.

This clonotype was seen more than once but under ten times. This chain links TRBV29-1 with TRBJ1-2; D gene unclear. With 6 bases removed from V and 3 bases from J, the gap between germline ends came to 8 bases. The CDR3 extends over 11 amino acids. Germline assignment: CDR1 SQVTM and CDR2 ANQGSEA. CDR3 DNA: TGCAGCGTATTATCGTACTATGGCTACACCTTC. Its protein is CSVLSYYGYTF. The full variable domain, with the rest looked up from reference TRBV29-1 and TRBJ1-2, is SAVISQKPSRDICQRGTSLTIQCQVDSQVTMMFWYRQQPGQSLTLIATANQGSEATYESGFVIDKFPISRPNLTFSTLTVSNMSPEDSSIYLCSVLSYYGYTFGSGTRLTVV.

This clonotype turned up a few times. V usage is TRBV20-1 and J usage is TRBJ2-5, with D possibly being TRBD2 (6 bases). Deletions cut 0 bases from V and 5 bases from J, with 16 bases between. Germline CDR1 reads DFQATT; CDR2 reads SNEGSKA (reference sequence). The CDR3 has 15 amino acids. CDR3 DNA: TGCAGTGCTAGAGATCAAGTCTTTGCGGGGGAGACCCAGTACTTC. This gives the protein CSARDQVFAGETQYF.

CDR3 amino acids: CASTSDNEQFF. CDR3 nucleotide sequence: TGTGCCAGCACTAGCGACAATGAGCAGTTCTTC. The chain couples TRBV10-3 to TRBJ2-1; TRBD2 agrees at 7 bases. V trimming: 10 bases; J trimming: 5 bases; junction bases outside the gene matches: 2. Germline values: CDR1 ENHRY, CDR2 SYGVKD. The CDR3 totals 11 residues.

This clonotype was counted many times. CDR3 sequence reads: CASSPQTGLGETQYF. For the CDR3, the DNA is TGCGCCAGCAGCCCTCAGACAGGGCTGGGGGAGACCCAGTACTTC. This sequence joins TRBV4-3 and TRBJ2-5; TRBD1 matches at 7 bases. With 4 bases clipped from V and 5 bases from J, the junction kept 10 bases outside the gene matches. The CDR3 loop spans 15 amino acids. Germline CDR1 LGHNA, CDR2 YSLEER.

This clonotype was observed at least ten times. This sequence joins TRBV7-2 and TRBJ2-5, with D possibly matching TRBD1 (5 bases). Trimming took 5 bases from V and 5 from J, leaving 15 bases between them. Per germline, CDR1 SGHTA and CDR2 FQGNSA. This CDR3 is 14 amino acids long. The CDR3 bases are TGTGCCAGCAGCCCATCTGGGGCGGTGGAGACCCAGTACTTC. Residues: CASSPSGAVETQYF.

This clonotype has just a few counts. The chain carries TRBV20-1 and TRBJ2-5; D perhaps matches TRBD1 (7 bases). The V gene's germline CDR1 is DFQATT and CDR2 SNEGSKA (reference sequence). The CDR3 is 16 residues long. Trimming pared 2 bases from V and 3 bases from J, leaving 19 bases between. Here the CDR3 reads CSARPGETGYKETQYF. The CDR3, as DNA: TGCAGTGCTAGACCGGGGGAGACAGGGTATAAAGAGACCCAGTACTTC.